Reported below is one T cell receptor (beta chain). As yet, its antigen is unknown. The data stem from a study of cytomegalovirus exposure and HLA in healthy donors. General study points: Presence/absence analyses assumed roughly uniform sequencing depth across donors.

V lost 2 bases, J lost 8 bases, and 15 bases lay in between. The CDR3 consists of 15 residues. CDR1 is MNHNS and CDR2 is SASEGT in the germline V gene. The study ran its PCR with 60 Vbeta and 13 Jbeta primers. Libraries were prepared by immunoSEQ multiplex PCR; TCRdb keeps only in-frame clonotypes and omits some of them. The table lists over 60,000 clones. The specimen sequenced was PBMCs. The chain employs TRBV6-1 and TRBJ1-4, with D possibly being TRBD1 (5 bases). The source is a female donor in good health and CMV-seropositive. CDR3 sequence (DNA): TGTGCCAGCAGTGAATCTGGTGGGGCGGGAGAAAAACTGTTTTTT. It specifies CASSESGGAGEKLFF.